This paragraph covers one TCR beta chain sequence. Its matching antigen is unknown. Assay: immunoSEQ multiplex PCR; the TCRdb copy retains only in-frame clones and omits some. Of approximately 120,000 clones in the sample, roughly nine tenths are singletons; the top ten hold approximately 15%. These data are taken from a study of PD-1 blockade in mismatch repair-deficient tumors. Study overall: Enrolled about 2013-2016, patients had progressing, pretreated mismatch repair-deficient cancers of 12 types. Study conclusions and caveats: After pembrolizumab, tumor-resident clones rose rapidly, then generally contracted before radiologic responses.

Per germline, CDR1 SGHAT and CDR2 FQNNGV. There are 14 residues in the CDR3. V was shortened by 7 bases and J by 0 bases, with 12 bases between the two germline ends. Every patient had mismatch repair deficiency by PCR or immunohistochemistry. Three pembrolizumab responders had their TCRs sequenced. This clonotype was sampled from an adult with mismatch repair-deficient cancer. The sequences come from peripheral blood, collected 44 weeks after starting pembrolizumab. The chain carries TRBV11-2 and TRBJ1-1; D remains ambiguous. The CDR3 DNA reads TGTGCCAGCATGCGGACGGGCATGAACACTGAAGCTTTCTTT. As protein: CASMRTGMNTEAFF.